What follows are 32 T cell receptor beta chains derived from one specimen sequenced in a study of CD8 T cells in ankylosing spondylitis. Study results and limitations: Blood from ankylosing spondylitis patients appeared to carry a characteristic roughly 8-variant TCR beta motif.

Which antigens these TCRs recognize remains unknown. A single record per CDR3 protein comes from TCRdb applying MiXCR to the 5' RACE reads. The sample contains about 800,000 distinct CDR3 sequences, about 10% of which appear only once. The sequencing sample was made of blood, either unsorted or a sorted T cell fraction (not recorded which). These receptors all stem from a male donor with ankylosing spondylitis.

V gene TRBV5-1 combines with J gene TRBJ2-7; unclear D gene. The CDR3 has 14 amino acids. The germline V gene encodes CDR1 SGHRS and CDR2 YFSETQ. Trimming shortened V by 4 bases and J by 0 bases, and 11 bases separated the two germline ends. The CDR3 is CASSVSVASYEQYF. In DNA, the CDR3 is TGCGCCAGCAGCGTCTCGGTAGCCTCCTACGAGCAGTACTTC.

The CDR3 loop is CASSPGLEQYF. The CDR3 DNA reads as TGTGCCAGCAGCCCTGGTCTCGAGCAGTACTTC. The chain has TRBV4-2 and TRBJ2-7; D is undetermined. From germline, CDR1 is LGHNA and CDR2 YNFKEQ. This CDR3 region has 11 residues. The ends were cut back, 4 bases at V and 6 bases at J, with 7 bases in the middle.

This clonotype has a count of ten or more. This chain joins TRBV20-1 and TRBJ2-4, with TRBD1 as a possible D gene (6 bases). Between the trimmed V and J ends, which lost 4 bases and 4 bases, there was a span of 17 bases. CDR3 size: 15 residues. CDR1 DFQATT and CDR2 SNEGSKA come from the germline V gene (reference sequence). CDR3 in amino acids: CSATTSQGGKNIQYF. The CDR3 nucleotides read TGCAGTGCTACTACCTCACAGGGCGGAAAAAACATTCAGTACTTC.

This clonotype was counted only a few times. The CDR3 DNA sequence: TGTGCCATCAGTGAGTCTCACAGCACAGATACGCAGTATTTT. Translated, it gives CAISESHSTDTQYF. This chain links TRBV10-3 with TRBJ2-3; D is unclear. The V end lost 0 bases, the J end lost 0 bases, and 4 bases lay between the germline ends. This CDR3 has 14 residues. Germline V gives CDR1 ENHRY, CDR2 SYGVKD.

The chain is built from TRBV9 and TRBJ2-1, with D perhaps matching TRBD1 (5 bases). This CDR3 region has 13 residues. Germline V gives CDR1 SGDLS, CDR2 YYNGEE. V lost 4 bases, J lost 7 bases, and 12 bases lay in between. CDR3 protein: CASSSQQENEQFF. In DNA form, the CDR3 reads TGTGCCAGCAGCTCCCAACAGGAAAATGAGCAGTTCTTC.

This clonotype was counted only a few times. The chain recombines TRBV4-1 with TRBJ2-7; possible D gene TRBD2, 6 bases. The CDR3 runs 14 residues. Germline loops: CDR1 MGHRA, CDR2 YSYEKL. V lost 4 bases, J lost 4 bases, and 14 bases lay in between. The CDR3 spells CASSRGLTEYEQYF. CDR3 nucleotide sequence: TGCGCCAGCAGCCGGGGACTTACCGAATACGAGCAGTACTTC.

This clonotype was counted a few times. The rearrangement joins TRBV4-3 to TRBJ1-2; D might be TRBD1 (5 bases). Germline V gene data show CDR1 as LGHNA and CDR2 as YSLEER. The CDR3 is 15 amino acids. V gave up 0 bases and J gave up 7 bases, with 15 bases separating them. This chain's CDR3 is CASSQDRVSLGGYTF. The CDR3, as DNA: TGCGCCAGCAGCCAAGACAGGGTTTCCCTGGGTGGCTACACCTTC.

The chain carries TRBV6-5 and TRBJ1-2; D unresolved. V lost 0 bases and J 7 bases, leaving 12 bases between the germline ends. Germline V lookup: CDR1 MNHEY, CDR2 SVGAGI. The CDR3 totals 14 residues. The CDR3 nucleotides are TGTGCCAGCAGTTACTCAGAGGGTGGCAGTGGCTACACCTTC. This gives the protein CASSYSEGGSGYTF.

A few counts support this clonotype. The junction departs from the called germline gene at one end, perhaps through a read error. This chain joins TRBV9 and TRBJ2-5, with TRBD2 matching 13 bases. Per the germline V gene, CDR1 is SGDLS and CDR2 is YYNGEE. This CDR3 is 21 amino acids long. This CDR3 is CASSVGRGRLAGGQTQETQYF. CDR3 DNA: TGTGCCAGTAGCGTAGGAAGAGGGCGACTAGCGGGGGGACAAACCCAAGAGACCCAGTACTTC.

This clonotype occurred many times. The chain links TRBV12-3 or TRBV12-4 to TRBJ2-3; D tentatively reads TRBD1 or TRBD2 (5 bases each). This CDR3 is 14 amino acids long. V lost 1 base and J 5 bases, leaving 10 bases between the germline ends. The CDR3 DNA follows: TGTGCCAGCAGTTTAGGGGGGAGTGGAGATACGCAGTATTTT. The encoded protein is CASSLGGSGDTQYF.

This clonotype was detected ten times or more. The chain joins TRBV4-2 to TRBJ1-5, with TRBD1 matching over 8 bases. Looked up from germline, CDR1 is LGHNA and CDR2 is YNFKEQ. V lost 1 base and J lost 3; bases outside the gene matches: 2. The CDR3 covers 15 residues. The CDR3 region is CASSQGGQDNQPQHF. CDR3 in DNA: TGTGCCAGCAGCCAAGGGGGACAGGACAATCAGCCCCAGCATTTT.

A few counts support this clonotype. The V call is TRBV19, the J call TRBJ2-3; possibly TRBD1 or TRBD2 for D (5 bases each). Germline V gene sequence: CDR1 LNHDA, CDR2 SQIVND (reference sequence). Between the trimmed V and J ends, which lost 6 bases and 4 bases, there was a span of 11 bases. This CDR3 is built from 13 residues. The CDR3 loop is CASRNQGADTQYF. The DNA for the CDR3 is TGTGCCAGTAGAAATCAGGGAGCAGATACGCAGTATTTT.

This clonotype was observed at least ten times. The V call is TRBV20-1, the J call TRBJ1-1; D gene uncertain. V dropped 4 bases and J dropped 4 bases, with 10 bases sitting between them. CDR1 DFQATT and CDR2 SNEGSKA come from the germline V gene (reference sequence). The CDR3 totals 12 residues. The CDR3 is CSATPGSTEAFF. DNA for the CDR3: TGCAGTGCTACCCCCGGGAGCACTGAAGCTTTCTTT.

The chain is built from TRBV10-3 and TRBJ1-1; D not certain. The CDR3 spans 14 residues. V was cut by 4 bases and J by 7 bases, with 16 bases left in between. The V gene's germline CDR1 is ENHRY and CDR2 SYGVKD. CDR3 amino acids: CAISGSPDIGEAFF. The CDR3 region has the DNA TGTGCCATCAGTGGGTCTCCCGACATCGGTGAAGCTTTCTTT.

V gene TRBV3-1 combines with J gene TRBJ1-1; D is ambiguous. There are 15 residues in the CDR3. V was pared by 1 base and J by 1 base, with 10 bases between. Germline V gives CDR1 LGHDT, CDR2 YNNKEL (reference sequence). CDR3 sequence (DNA): TGTGCCAGCAGCCAAGTAAATAAGGGGAACACTGAAGCTTTCTTT. This translates into CASSQVNKGNTEAFF.

This clonotype was seen only a few times. The chain combines TRBV6-1 with TRBJ1-5; weak D call: TRBD1 (5 bases). With 8 bases removed from V and 4 bases from J, the gap between germline ends came to 12 bases. CDR1 is MNHNS and CDR2 is SASEGT in the germline V gene. The CDR3 extends over 13 amino acids. Here the CDR3 reads CASVAGKNQPQHF. The CDR3 DNA is TGTGCCAGCGTGGCAGGGAAAAATCAGCCCCAGCATTTT.

This clonotype was observed a handful of times. The chain links TRBV6-5 to TRBJ1-1, with 10 positions matching TRBD1. The V and J ends lost 4 bases and 0 bases, in that order; junction bases with no gene match: 14. Germline CDR1 reads MNHEY; CDR2 reads SVGAGI. This CDR3 has 19 residues. CDR3 bases: TGTGCCAGCAGTTTCCTAAAAGGGACAGGGGCTGGTTTGAACACTGAAGCTTTCTTT. It encodes CASSFLKGTGAGLNTEAFF.

This clonotype was found a few times. This chain links TRBV6-2 or TRBV6-3 with TRBJ1-5; 7 bases align to TRBD1. V was pared by 4 bases and J by 11 bases, with 14 bases of the junction left unmatched. Germline V CDR1 and CDR2: MNHEY, SVGEGT. This CDR3 has 15 amino acids. The CDR3 coding sequence is TGTGCCAGCAGTTCCTTTGACAGGGTAGGACAGGCCCAGCATTTT. Translation: CASSSFDRVGQAQHF.

CDR3 in amino acids: CASRGLAGEETQYF. The CDR3 nucleotides are TGTGCCAGCAGGGGACTAGCGGGAGAAGAGACCCAGTACTTC. The chain couples TRBV6-2 or TRBV6-3 to TRBJ2-5, with TRBD2 identical over 14 bases. Germline lookup yields CDR1 MNHEY and CDR2 SVGEGT. The CDR3 length is 14 residues. Trimming cost V 6 bases and J 3 bases; bases outside gene matches: 0.

Many counts were recorded for this clonotype. This chain links TRBV6-1 with TRBJ1-2; D ambiguous. Germline V gene sequence: CDR1 MNHNS, CDR2 SASEGT. V shed 6 bases and J shed 7 bases, with 18 bases lying between them. This CDR3 comprises 14 residues. The CDR3 bases are TGTGCCAGCAGACGTTCTACCAGTGGGTCTGGCTACACCTTC. Translated, it gives CASRRSTSGSGYTF.

In its sample, this clonotype was seen a few times. This chain connects TRBV10-3 to TRBJ2-1; weak D call: TRBD1 (6 bases). Germline V gene lookup returns CDR1 ENHRY and CDR2 SYGVKD. This CDR3 is 14 amino acids long. V lost 9 bases, J lost 2 bases, and 14 bases lay in between. The CDR3 is CAIRQEFTYNEQFF. For the CDR3, the DNA is TGTGCCATACGACAGGAATTTACCTACAATGAGCAGTTCTTC.

V gene TRBV7-2 combines with J gene TRBJ2-6; weak D call: TRBD2 (6 bases). The CDR3 consists of 16 residues. The ends were cut back, 5 bases at V and 1 base at J, with 12 bases in the middle. The V gene's germline CDR1 is SGHTA and CDR2 FQGNSA. CDR3 protein: CASSKGLTSGANVLTF. CDR3 coding DNA: TGTGCCAGCAGCAAGGGACTGACGTCTGGGGCCAACGTCCTGACTTTC.

Only a few counts were recorded for this clonotype. The chain carries TRBV6-5 and TRBJ1-1; the D is unclear. Deletions cut 9 bases from V and 0 bases from J, with 11 bases between. This CDR3 is 13 amino acids long. Germline V CDR1 and CDR2: MNHEY, SVGAGI. The CDR3 nucleotides are TGTGCCAGTGGACGGTCAGTGAACACTGAAGCTTTCTTT. It is translated as CASGRSVNTEAFF.

The chain links TRBV7-9 to TRBJ1-1; TRBD1 matches at 8 bases. The CDR3 extends over 16 amino acids. With V trimmed by 6 bases and J by 0 bases, 9 bases remained unmatched. Germline V lookup: CDR1 SEHNR, CDR2 FQNEAQ (reference sequence). CDR3 DNA sequence: TGTGCCAGCAGGCGCCGACAGGGGCCCTTGAACACTGAAGCTTTCTTT. As protein: CASRRRQGPLNTEAFF.

This clonotype has a count of ten or more. This rearrangement joins TRBV6-5 to TRBJ1-4; D uncertain. V lost 2 bases, J lost 4 bases, and 14 bases lay in between. CDR3 length equals 16 residues. Per the germline V gene, CDR1 is MNHEY and CDR2 is SVGAGI. CDR3: CASSYQIYTVNEKLFF. In nucleotides, the CDR3 is TGTGCCAGCAGTTACCAAATCTACACCGTTAATGAAAAACTGTTTTTT.

In DNA form, the CDR3 reads TGTGCCAGCAGCTTACCTCAGGGGCTATCCACCGAGCAGTACTTC. Its translation: CASSLPQGLSTEQYF. The J gene is TRBJ2-7, the V gene TRBV7-9; TRBD1 is a possible D gene (6 bases). The V end lost 2 bases, the J end lost 6 bases, and 17 bases lay between the germline ends. The CDR3 runs 15 residues. Germline-derived CDR1 and CDR2 are SEHNR and FQNEAQ (reference sequence).

In its sample, this clonotype was seen a few times. The chain is built from TRBV7-2 and TRBJ2-2, with TRBD2 matching over 7 bases. Germline trimming cut 1 base from V and 4 bases from J; bases unmatched to any gene: 3. The CDR3 extends over 15 amino acids. The germline V gene has CDR1 SGHTA and CDR2 FQGNSA. The CDR3 nucleotides read TGTGCCAGCAGCTTAGGGGGACTAAGCACCGGGGAGCTGTTTTTT. Protein product: CASSLGGLSTGELFF. Variable domain in full (rest from reference TRBV7-2 and TRBJ2-2): GAGVSQSPSNKVTEKGKDVELRCDPISGHTALYWYRQSLGQGLEFLIYFQGNSAPDKSGLPSDRFSAERTGGSVSTLTIQRTQQEDSAVYLCASSLGGLSTGELFFGEGSRLTVL.

V gene TRBV7-2 combines with J gene TRBJ2-7; TRBD1 is a possible D gene (6 bases). The CDR3 loop spans 17 amino acids. CDR1 SGHTA and CDR2 FQGNSA come from the germline V gene. Trimming shortened V by 4 bases and J by 6 bases, and 25 bases separated the two germline ends. CDR3 residues: CASSSPGQRSSSSEQYF. CDR3 nucleotide sequence: TGTGCCAGCAGCTCTCCCGGACAGAGGTCCTCCTCGAGCGAGCAGTACTTC.

This clonotype was seen ten or more times. V and J are TRBV5-1 and TRBJ2-3; 9 bases are a match to TRBD1. J gave up 2 bases and V 3 bases, and 10 bases lay outside the gene matches. The CDR3 totals 17 residues. From germline, CDR1 is SGHRS and CDR2 YFSETQ. The CDR3 sequence is CASSSPWGQGNTDTQYF. CDR3 sequence (DNA): TGCGCCAGCAGCTCCCCTTGGGGACAGGGTAACACAGATACGCAGTATTTT.

The chain couples TRBV5-4 to TRBJ2-5; D might be TRBD1 or TRBD2, each matching 5 bases. The CDR3 totals 13 residues. Trimming took off 5 bases at V and 5 bases at J, with 13 bases between the two ends. Germline CDR1 SGHNT, CDR2 YYREEE (reference sequence). The CDR3 DNA is TGTGCCAGCAGACTGGGGTGGGGGGAGACCCAGTACTTC. Amino acids: CASRLGWGETQYF. Full variable domain (rest looked up from reference TRBV5-4 and TRBJ2-5): ETGVTQSPTHLIKTRGQQVTLRCSSQSGHNTVSWYQQALGQGPQFIFQYYREEENGRGNFPPRFSGLQFPNYSSELNVNALELDDSALYLCASRLGWGETQYFGPGTRLLVL.

CDR3 amino acids: CATSDSAGNTGELFF. CDR3 nucleotide sequence: TGTGCCACCAGTGATTCAGCGGGGAACACCGGGGAGCTGTTTTTT. V and J are TRBV24-1 and TRBJ2-2; possible D gene TRBD2, 6 bases. V was trimmed by 2 bases and J by 1 base, leaving 7 bases between them. Germline-derived CDR1 and CDR2 are KGHDR and SFDVKD. This CDR3 contains 15 residues.

This clonotype was seen a few times. CDR3 in DNA: TGTGCCAGCAGCTACGGCGGGATCTACAATGAGCAGTTCTTC. Translated, it gives CASSYGGIYNEQFF. The chain links TRBV6-5 to TRBJ2-1, with D possibly being TRBD2 (6 bases). Germline assignment: CDR1 MNHEY and CDR2 SVGAGI. The ends were cut back, 6 bases at V and 3 bases at J, with 12 bases in the middle. CDR3 length equals 14 residues.